The clone carrying this TCR beta chain was seen a few times. What it binds is unknown. Clones were sequenced by immunoSEQ multiplex PCR, and TCRdb holds only the in-frame ones, with some missing. The repertoire holds roughly 6,500 clones, with 86% as singletons. This CDR3 has 15 residues. The junction had 7 bases not matched to a gene; V was cut back by 3 bases and J by 9 bases. From germline, CDR1 is MNHNS and CDR2 SASEGT. The sample belongs to a study of T cells in lung cancer brain metastases. Study results and limitations: Brain metastases had fewer unique productive clones than primaries (median about 1,500 versus 4,500).

The sample was tumor tissue from the primary lung tumor. The rearrangement joins TRBV6-1 to TRBJ1-6, with 8 bases that match TRBD1. This sequence was found in a man aged 50 or older with non-small cell lung cancer. The CDR3, as DNA: TGTGCCAGCAGTGAGCAGGACAGGGAGGGTTCACCCCTCCACTTT. Amino acid sequence: CASSEQDREGSPLHF.